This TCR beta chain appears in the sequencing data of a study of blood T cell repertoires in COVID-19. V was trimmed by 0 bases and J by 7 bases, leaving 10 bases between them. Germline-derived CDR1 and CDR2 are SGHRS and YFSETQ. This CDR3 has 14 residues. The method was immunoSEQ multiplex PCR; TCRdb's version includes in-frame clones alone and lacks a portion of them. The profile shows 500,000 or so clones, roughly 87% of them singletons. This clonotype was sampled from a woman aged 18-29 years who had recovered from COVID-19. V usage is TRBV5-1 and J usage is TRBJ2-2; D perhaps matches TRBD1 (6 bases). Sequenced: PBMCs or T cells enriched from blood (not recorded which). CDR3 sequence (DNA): TGCGCCAGCAGCTTGGACAGGGCAGTCGGGGAGCTGTTTTTT. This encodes CASSLDRAVGELFF.